A selection of T cell receptor beta chains follows, all from one sample in a study of blood T cell repertoires in COVID-19. Clones were read by immunoSEQ multiplex PCR, and TCRdb kept only the in-frame ones, dropping some. This table has fewer than 600,000 clones, roughly 89% appearing once. The source material was peripheral blood. The receptors stem from a man aged 18 to 30 with COVID-19, enrolled during active disease. Both conserved end residues are part of each CDR3. D genes are given only for firm matches. Clone size is stated in some rows and not others, as once, few, many or a class when expanded.

size | J | D | V | DNA | CDR3
. | TRBJ2-2 | TRBD1 | TRBV7-9 | TGTGCCAGCAGCAGACAGGGGTTTTTGAACACCGGGGAGCTGTTTTTT | CASSRQGFLNTGELFF
. | TRBJ2-7 | . | TRBV12-3/TRBV12-4 | TGTGCCAGCAGTTTAGATACATACTACGAGCAGTACTTC | CASSLDTYYEQYF
. | TRBJ2-3 | . | TRBV4-2 | TGTGCCAGCAGCCAAGAACTAGACGGTCCAGATACGCAGTATTTT | CASSQELDGPDTQYF
. | TRBJ2-1 | TRBD1 | TRBV7-9 | TGTGCCAGCAGCCCCGGGACAGGGAGTTTGAGTGAGCAGTTCTTC | CASSPGTGSLSEQFF
. | TRBJ2-7 | . | TRBV7-9 | TGTGCCAGCAGCTCCAGAGACAGACCCAAAACCTACGAGCAGTACTTC | CASSSRDRPKTYEQYF
. | TRBJ2-7 | TRBD1 | TRBV7-9 | TGTGCCAGCGCCACTATAGGGGGCCTCTCCTACGAGCAGTACTTC | CASATIGGLSYEQYF
. | TRBJ2-3 | . | TRBV30 | TGTGCCTGGAGAAAATTGGGCGGGAGCACAGATACGCAGTATTTT | CAWRKLGGSTDTQYF
. | TRBJ2-1 | TRBD2 | TRBV13 | TGTGCCAGCAGCCAAAGGTTACGTCTAGCGGGAGCCTACAATGAGCAGTTCTTC | CASSQRLRLAGAYNEQFF
. | TRBJ1-1 | TRBD1 | TRBV16 | TGTGCCAGCAGCCCGGGACAGGGGGCCACTGAAGCTTTCTTT | CASSPGQGATEAFF
. | TRBJ2-5 | . | TRBV5-1 | TGCGCCAGCAGCTTGGCGGTGAGCGGCCAAGAGACCCAGTACTTC | CASSLAVSGQETQYF
once | TRBJ1-5 | . | TRBV19 | TGTGCCAGTAGTATAGGCAGGATTAGCAATCAGCCCCAGCATTTT | CASSIGRISNQPQHF
. | TRBJ2-3 | . | TRBV7-7 | TGTGCTAGCAGCTTAGCCGGTCCAGCGGGCACAGATACGCAGTATTTT | CASSLAGPAGTDTQYF
. | TRBJ2-5 | TRBD1 | TRBV24-1 | TGTGCCACCGAGGACAGGGACAGGGGGGAAGAGACCCAGTACTTC | CATEDRDRGEETQYF
. | TRBJ1-1 | TRBD1 | TRBV5-4 | TGTGCCAGCAAACAGGGGGATGAAGCTTTCTTT | CASKQGDEAFF
. | TRBJ2-2 | TRBD2 | TRBV3-1/TRBV3-2 | TGTGCCAGCAGCGCACCGGGACTAGACTACACCGGGGAGCTGTTTTTT | CASSAPGLDYTGELFF
. | TRBJ2-7 | TRBD2 | TRBV5-4 | TGTGCCAGCAGCCATAGCGGGAGCGGCGAGCAGTACTTC | CASSHSGSGEQYF
. | TRBJ2-7 | . | TRBV6-5 | TGTGCCAGCAGCGCACTCGTCTACGAGCAGTACTTC | CASSALVYEQYF
few | TRBJ2-2 | . | TRBV5-1 | TGCGCCAGCAGCCCGACACCCCAGCCCTACACCGGGGAGCTGTTTTTT | CASSPTPQPYTGELFF
. | TRBJ2-2 | TRBD1 | TRBV24-1 | TGTGCCACCAGTGATTATTCCCGACAGGGGGTCACCGGGGAGCTGTTTTTT | CATSDYSRQGVTGELFF
. | TRBJ2-1 | TRBD2 | TRBV24-1 | TGTGCCACCAGTGACGCGGGAGGAAACAATGAGCAGTTCTTC | CATSDAGGNNEQFF
. | TRBJ2-5 | TRBD2 | TRBV4-2 | TGTGCCAGCAGCCAACTAGCGGGGTGGGAGACCCAGTACTTC | CASSQLAGWETQYF
. | TRBJ2-5 | . | TRBV21-1 | TGTGCCAGCAGCAAAGGGGCGCGGGACGCCTACCAAGAGACCCAGTACTTC | CASSKGARDAYQETQYF
. | TRBJ1-2 | . | TRBV6-6 | TGTGCCAGCAACGAACGCGGGGGCTACACCTTC | CASNERGGYTF
. | TRBJ1-2 | TRBD1 | TRBV2 | TGTGCCAGCAGTCGGCCAAGGACAGGGGGCTATGGCTACACCTTC | CASSRPRTGGYGYTF
few | TRBJ2-2 | . | TRBV5-1 | TGCGCCAGCAGCTTGGGGTATGAACAGACCGGGGAGCTGTTTTTT | CASSLGYEQTGELFF
. | TRBJ1-2 | TRBD1 | TRBV6-5 | TGTGCCAGCAGTTACTCGCAGGAGGGGGCGGAAGGCTACACCTTC | CASSYSQEGAEGYTF
. | TRBJ2-7 | . | TRBV27 | TGTGCCAGCAGTTTAATGGAGGGGGCGGACGAGCAGTACTTC | CASSLMEGADEQYF
. | TRBJ2-7 | . | TRBV4-1 | TGCGCCAGCAGCCAACTCCCCTCGGAGGGCTACGAGCAGTACTTC | CASSQLPSEGYEQYF
few | TRBJ1-2 | TRBD1 | TRBV5-5 | TGTGCCAGCAGCTCTCGTTCGGGGACAGGGGGCTATGGCTACACCTTC | CASSSRSGTGGYGYTF
once | TRBJ1-2 | . | TRBV6-1 | TGTGCCAGCAGTGAAGTTGGGCAGGGTTATGGCTACACCTTC | CASSEVGQGYGYTF